This is a list of T cell receptor beta chains from one sample in a study of patients and donors after allogeneic stem cell transplantation. TCRdb recomputed calls from the RT-PCR reads with MiXCR, one row per CDR3 protein. This repertoire shows tens of thousands of distinct CDR3 sequences, 13% found once; its top ten account for approximately 32%. Sequenced sample: blood, either unsorted or a sorted T cell fraction (not recorded which). The receptors stem from a human donor who was either an allogeneic HSCT recipient or a stem cell or donor lymphocyte infusion donor (not recorded which). It is not recorded whose cells these are; they may come from a transplant donor. Both conserved end residues are part of each CDR3.

TRBV6-6	TRBJ2-7	CASGASSYEQYF
TRBV5-8	TRBJ1-5	CASSLGTGDSNQPQHF
TRBV12-3/TRBV12-4	TRBJ2-1	CASSSHSASEQFF
TRBV25-1	TRBJ1-1	CASSELYEGLAEAFF
TRBV7-8	TRBJ1-2	CASSLGAGQINYGYTF
TRBV27	TRBJ1-1	CASSLSGLDEAFF
TRBV12-3/TRBV12-4	TRBJ2-1	CASSDRGVSRDLGSYNEQFF
TRBV4-2	TRBJ1-1	CASSLRGFTEAFF
TRBV15	TRBJ2-1	CATRKHGGRNYNEQFF
TRBV30	TRBJ1-1	CAWSRDSLGAEAFF
TRBV14	TRBJ2-1	CASSQLLGDWVSEQFF
TRBV5-1	TRBJ2-5	CASSLDRDRKETQYF
TRBV9	TRBJ2-7	CASSVADGIEQYF
TRBV5-1	TRBJ2-2	CASSLITSGLTGELFF
TRBV20-1	TRBJ1-3	CSATRQGSSGNTIYF
TRBV12-3/TRBV12-4	TRBJ2-7	CASSLQFYEQYF
TRBV12-3/TRBV12-4	TRBJ2-7	CASSPRLWEGYEQYF
TRBV18	TRBJ2-5	CASSPYRGEETQYF
TRBV7-9	TRBJ1-1	CASRKQGTPEAFF
TRBV10-3	TRBJ2-7	CAISDYSGRVFLHEQYF